This T cell receptor beta chain derives from a study of cytomegalovirus exposure and HLA in healthy donors. 13 Jbeta primers and 60 Vbeta primers were used for the PCR. Profiled with immunoSEQ multiplex PCR; TCRdb holds only in-frame clones, not every one. The table includes about 100,000 clones, roughly 80% detected once. Remarks on this clone: Antigen: not known. Other DNA sequences in this specimen translate into the identical CDR3.

Study-wide results and limits: Rare sequences made up most TCRs, while some public TCRs were found in many donors. A later analysis reportedly found fewer N-insertions in an Asian-associated ancestry cluster than the approximately 700-donor mean. In a later analysis, specific HLA alleles were associated with approximately 16,000 TCR beta sequences at a 0.05 false discovery rate. Earlier results showed most TCR beta V segments being productive about 87% or about 30% of the time.

CDR3 length: 14 residues. Germline V gene lookup returns CDR1 SGHRS and CDR2 YFSETQ. Trimming took 1 base from V and 2 from J, leaving 6 bases between them. Material for sequencing was PBMCs. The genes are TRBV5-1 and TRBJ2-2; D not certain. The source of this sequence is a woman aged 55-70 years in good health and CMV-seronegative. The CDR3 protein is CASSLSGNTGELFF. The CDR3 DNA reads as TGCGCCAGCAGCTTGTCCGGTAACACCGGGGAGCTGTTTTTT.